This entry lists 29 T cell receptor beta chains sequenced from one sample in a study of T cell changes during pregnancy in multiple sclerosis. Measured with immunoSEQ multiplex PCR; TCRdb has only the in-frame clones, and not every one. Of about 30,000 clones listed, roughly 93% are singletons. The sample consisted of peripheral blood, taken in the second trimester of pregnancy. The source is a female donor in good health, enrolled as a control in a pregnancy study.

The CDR3 spells CASSVGLADETQYF. The CDR3 region has the DNA TGTGCCAGCAGCGTCGGACTAGCGGATGAGACCCAGTACTTC. V usage is TRBV5-6 and J usage is TRBJ2-5; 10 bases fit TRBD2. Trimming cost V 4 bases and J 5 bases; bases outside gene matches: 5. This CDR3 comprises 14 residues. CDR1 and CDR2 from the germline V gene are SGHDT and YYEEEE.

The chain couples TRBV5-1 to TRBJ2-2; 14 nucleotides align to TRBD2. The trim removed 4 bases at V and 7 bases at J, leaving 9 bases unmatched. Looked up from germline, CDR1 is SGHRS and CDR2 is YFSETQ. This CDR3 region has 17 residues. The CDR3 coding sequence is TGCGCCAGCAGCACGGGACTAGCGGGAGATAGTAACGGGGAGCTGTTTTTT. It translates to CASSTGLAGDSNGELFF.

The chain carries TRBV7-2 and TRBJ2-5; the D gene is possibly TRBD2 (7 bases). There are 14 residues in the CDR3. In germline, CDR1 is SGHTA, CDR2 FQGNSA. The V end lost 5 bases, the J end lost 1 base, and 11 bases lay between the germline ends. The CDR3 DNA follows: TGTGCCAGCAGCCCCGCGGGGGCCCAAGAGACCCAGTACTTC. Its translation: CASSPAGAQETQYF.

The chain is built from TRBV7-8 and TRBJ2-1; maybe TRBD2 (5 bases). This CDR3 has 17 amino acids. The V and J ends lost 4 bases and 0 bases respectively, with 16 bases between them. Germline V gene data show CDR1 as SGHVS and CDR2 as FQNEAQ. The CDR3 region has the DNA TGTGCCAGCAGCTCAACCCTAGCCTTCAGCTCCTACAATGAGCAGTTCTTC. Residues: CASSSTLAFSSYNEQFF.

The genes are TRBV4-2 and TRBJ2-3, with TRBD1 as a possible D gene (6 bases). The CDR3 spans 17 residues. CDR1 LGHNA and CDR2 YNFKEQ come from the germline V gene. The V end lost 0 bases, the J end lost 2 bases, and 15 bases lay between the germline ends. CDR3 residues: CASSQDPPWGHTDTQYF. CDR3 sequence (DNA): TGTGCCAGCAGCCAAGATCCTCCTTGGGGGCACACAGATACGCAGTATTTT.

The chain employs TRBV5-1 and TRBJ2-5, with TRBD2 as a possible D gene (5 bases). The CDR3 has 15 amino acids. Trimming shortened V by 3 bases and J by 2 bases, and 14 bases separated the two germline ends. Germline CDR1 and CDR2: SGHRS and YFSETQ. CDR3 DNA sequence: TGCGCCAGCAGCTCGACGACGGGATTACAAGAGACCCAGTACTTC. Its translation is CASSSTTGLQETQYF. Full variable domain (remainder filled in from reference TRBV5-1 and TRBJ2-5): KAGVTQTPRYLIKTRGQQVTLSCSPISGHRSVSWYQQTPGQGLQFLFEYFSETQRNKGNFPGRFSGRQFSNSRSEMNVSTLELGDSALYLCASSSTTGLQETQYFGPGTRLLVL.

The chain links TRBV11-3 to TRBJ2-3, with D possibly TRBD2 on 5 matching bases. Germline assignment: CDR1 SGHNT and CDR2 YENEEA. CDR3 size: 11 residues. Deletions cut 8 bases from V and 8 bases from J, with 11 bases between. As DNA, the CDR3 is TGTGCCAGCCAAGGACGGGGTACGCAGTATTTT. It specifies CASQGRGTQYF.

V is TRBV11-3 and J is TRBJ2-7; the match to TRBD1 covers 8 bases. The CDR3 contains 15 residues. J was trimmed by 1 base and V by 5 bases; bases with no gene match: 7. Germline V lookup: CDR1 SGHNT, CDR2 YENEEA. The CDR3 nucleotides read TGTGCCAGCAGCCAAGGACAGGGCATTTCCTACGAGCAGTACTTC. It yields the protein CASSQGQGISYEQYF.

This chain links TRBV4-3 with TRBJ1-5, with D perhaps matching TRBD1 (5 bases). The CDR3 extends over 15 amino acids. Germline loops: CDR1 LGHNA, CDR2 YSLEER. Trimming took 1 base from V and 2 from J, leaving 9 bases between them. The CDR3: CASSQGRAGNQPQHF. CDR3 sequence (DNA): TGCGCCAGCAGCCAAGGCAGGGCCGGCAATCAGCCCCAGCATTTT.

The V gene is TRBV21-1, the J gene TRBJ2-3; TRBD2 is the table's D call and was not checked against the DNA. TRBV21-1 represents a pseudogene. This CDR3 is 15 amino acids long. CDR3 amino acids: CASSFSVTPRDTQYF. The CDR3 nucleotides are TGTGCCAGCAGTTTCAGCGTAACTCCCCGAGATACGCAGTATTTT.

V is TRBV9 and J is TRBJ2-7; tentatively, D is TRBD2 (5 bases). The CDR3 runs 13 residues. CDR1 is SGDLS, CDR2 YYNGEE, per germline. Trimming left V 3 bases short and J 6 bases short, with 13 bases between. CDR3 in DNA: TGTGCCAGCAGCGGTCCTGAGGGAAGCGAGCAGTACTTC. Translated, it gives CASSGPEGSEQYF.

The genes are TRBV11-2 and TRBJ2-1; 8 nucleotides align to TRBD1. Germline CDR1 SGHAT, CDR2 FQNNGV. The CDR3 is 17 amino acids. Trimming cost V 5 bases and J 2 bases; bases outside gene matches: 11. In DNA form, the CDR3 reads TGTGCCAGCAGCCTACCCCCCCAGGGGGCCCCCTACAATGAGCAGTTCTTC. Its translation: CASSLPPQGAPYNEQFF.

In its sample, this clone was seen once. This sample includes further DNA sequences coding for the same CDR3. The V and J genes are TRBV7-8 and TRBJ2-7; 12 positions agree with TRBD1. Trimming cost V 3 bases and J 4 bases; bases outside gene matches: 4. Per the germline V gene, CDR1 is SGHVS and CDR2 is FQNEAQ. The CDR3 is 15 amino acids. CDR3 nucleotide sequence: TGTGCCAGCAGCTTTCGGGACAGGGGGCATTACGAGCAGTACTTC. The encoded protein is CASSFRDRGHYEQYF.

The chain uses TRBV5-4 and TRBJ2-5; 16 bases line up with TRBD2. With V trimmed by 5 bases and J by 5 bases, 9 bases remained unmatched. Looked up from germline, CDR1 is SGHNT and CDR2 is YYREEE (reference sequence). The CDR3 contains 17 residues. As DNA, the CDR3 is TGTGCCAGCAGTCATCCGGGACTAGCGGGAGGGCAGGAGACCCAGTACTTC. Protein product: CASSHPGLAGGQETQYF.

The rearrangement uses TRBV5-1 and TRBJ2-1, with 10 bases fitting TRBD2. The CDR3 spans 16 residues. CDR1 and CDR2 (germline): SGHRS, YFSETQ. The ends lost 4 bases at V and 3 bases at J; junction bases unmatched: 7. DNA of the CDR3: TGCGCCAGCAGCAGGACGACTAGCGGGCTCTACAATGAGCAGTTCTTC. Translating gives CASSRTTSGLYNEQFF.

The genes are TRBV28 and TRBJ2-1; 8 positions match TRBD2. Germline V gene lookup returns CDR1 MDHEN and CDR2 SYDVKM. J gave up 7 bases and V 4 bases, and 9 bases lay outside the gene matches. The CDR3 extends over 15 amino acids. The chain's CDR3 is CASSSGGPLSNEQFF. The CDR3 nucleotides read TGTGCCAGCAGTTCGGGGGGGCCGTTATCAAATGAGCAGTTCTTC.

This chain connects TRBV7-2 to TRBJ2-1; TRBD1 aligns across 9 bases. V was pared by 5 bases and J by 8 bases, with 10 bases of the junction left unmatched. This CDR3 region has 15 residues. CDR1 SGHTA and CDR2 FQGNSA come from the germline V gene. The CDR3 spells CASSPSPGQGYEQFF. The CDR3 DNA sequence: TGTGCCAGCAGCCCCTCCCCGGGACAGGGATATGAGCAGTTCTTC.

The rearrangement joins TRBV28 to TRBJ1-6; D remains unclear. CDR3 size: 13 residues. V was trimmed by 7 bases and J by 10 bases, leaving 14 bases between them. Per the germline V gene, CDR1 is MDHEN and CDR2 is SYDVKM. The CDR3 spells CASKKRVRSPLHF. As DNA, the CDR3 is TGTGCCAGCAAGAAGCGGGTACGCTCACCCCTCCACTTT.

This clone was seen only once. The V gene is TRBV9, the J gene TRBJ1-1; TRBD1 aligns across 9 bases. The germline V gene has CDR1 SGDLS and CDR2 YYNGEE. The CDR3 is 16 residues long. V dropped 3 bases and J dropped 4; count of bases not matched to a gene: 10. The CDR3 DNA sequence: TGTGCCAGCAGCGCGGCGAAGGACAGGGGTCGCACTGAAGCTTTCTTT. Amino acid sequence: CASSAAKDRGRTEAFF.

This rearrangement joins TRBV4-2 to TRBJ1-4, with a tentative D call TRBD1 (5 bases). CDR3 length: 18 amino acids. CDR1 is LGHNA and CDR2 is YNFKEQ in the germline V gene. V shed 0 bases and J shed 1 base, with 15 bases lying between them. Written as DNA, the CDR3 is TGTGCCAGCAGCCAAGATATCTCCAGGGCGATAACTAATGAAAAACTGTTTTTT. This gives the protein CASSQDISRAITNEKLFF.

The chain recombines TRBV15 with TRBJ2-1; TRBD2 is a possible D gene (6 bases). Germline CDR1 and CDR2: LNHNV and YYDKDF (reference sequence). V gave up 0 bases and J gave up 3 bases, with 9 bases separating them. This CDR3 is 15 amino acids long. The CDR3: CATSREGTFYNEQFF. The CDR3, as DNA: TGTGCCACCAGCAGAGAAGGGACTTTCTACAATGAGCAGTTCTTC.

The chain joins TRBV18 to TRBJ2-1; 12 positions agree with TRBD2. This CDR3 comprises 15 residues. Germline V gene data show CDR1 as KGHSH and CDR2 as LQKENI. V was pared by 6 bases and J by 4 bases, with 4 bases of the junction left unmatched. CDR3 region: CASSQTSGGYNEQFF. The CDR3 DNA reads as TGTGCCAGCTCGCAGACTAGCGGGGGATACAATGAGCAGTTCTTC.

This clone was found a few times. The chain couples TRBV7-2 to TRBJ1-1; 10 positions agree with TRBD1. The V gene's germline CDR1 is SGHTA and CDR2 FQGNSA. This CDR3 spans 15 amino acids. V shed 5 bases, J shed 1 base, and the junction held 4 bases outside the gene matches. Here the CDR3 reads CASSPTGGANTEAFF. CDR3 coding DNA: TGTGCCAGCAGCCCGACAGGGGGCGCGAACACTGAAGCTTTCTTT.

V gene TRBV9 combines with J gene TRBJ1-6; TRBD1 aligns across 10 bases. Germline CDR1 reads SGDLS; CDR2 reads YYNGEE. The CDR3 loop spans 16 amino acids. Trimming removed 3 bases from V and 7 bases from J; junction bases left unmatched: 7. CDR3 sequence: CASSERDRGRNSPLHF. The DNA for the CDR3 is TGTGCCAGCAGCGAACGGGACAGGGGAAGGAATTCACCCCTCCACTTT.

V gene TRBV27 combines with J gene TRBJ1-1; D perhaps matches TRBD1 (6 bases). The germline CDR1 and CDR2 sequences are MNHEY and SMNVEV (reference sequence). CDR3 length equals 13 residues. Trimming cost V 2 bases and J 4 bases, with 8 bases left between them. CDR3 in DNA: TGTGCCAGCAGTTTACGGGGGGCCACTGAAGCTTTCTTT. Its translation is CASSLRGATEAFF.

This clone was counted a single time. The chain's CDR3 is CASSIEGTLQGAYMNTEAFF. The CDR3 DNA is TGTGCCAGTAGTATAGAGGGGACTTTACAGGGGGCGTATATGAACACTGAAGCTTTCTTT. The J gene is TRBJ1-1, the V gene TRBV19; 9 nucleotides agree with TRBD1. This CDR3 spans 20 amino acids. Germline values: CDR1 LNHDA, CDR2 SQIVND (reference sequence). V shed 0 bases, J shed 0 bases, and the junction held 14 bases outside the gene matches.

The rearrangement joins TRBV5-4 to TRBJ2-5; D perhaps matches TRBD1 (5 bases). The last part of the DNA fits TRBJ2-7 better; the J call may be wrong. Germline CDR1 reads SGHNT; CDR2 reads YYREEE (reference sequence). This CDR3 region has 14 residues. The DNA of the CDR3 is TGTGCCAGCAGCTTAAGGGGAATCCCCTACGAGCAGTACTTC. It codes for CASSLRGIPYEQYF.

The chain carries TRBV9 and TRBJ2-3; 8 positions agree with TRBD2. Germline lookup yields CDR1 SGDLS and CDR2 YYNGEE. V trimming: 3 bases; J trimming: 5 bases; junction bases outside the gene matches: 5. The CDR3 contains 14 residues. The DNA of the CDR3 is TGTGCCAGCAGCGGTGGGGCGGGGGGAGATACGCAGTATTTT. Amino acid sequence: CASSGGAGGDTQYF.

This chain uses TRBV10-1 with TRBJ2-7; 13 bases map to TRBD2. CDR1 and CDR2 from the germline V gene are WNHNN and SYGVQD (reference sequence). V lost 4 bases and J lost 5; bases outside the gene matches: 2. The CDR3 has 14 residues. The CDR3 sequence is CASSVGTSGNEQYF. DNA of the CDR3: TGCGCCAGCAGTGTGGGGACTAGCGGGAACGAGCAGTACTTC.